This T cell receptor (beta chain) was retrieved from a study of T cells in Graves' hyperthyroidism and ophthalmopathy. Study as a whole: At the time of initial diagnosis and before any treatment, peripheral blood was collected. General study points: Among thyroid clonotypes expanded above 0.001, most also appeared in blood.

A note on this clonotype: Its antigen is not identified.

The germline CDR1 and CDR2 sequences are SNHLY and FYNNEI. V dropped 7 bases and J dropped 2 bases, with 15 bases sitting between them. This CDR3 comprises 15 residues. Stable hyperthyroidism: no ophthalmopathy progression over 18 months of follow-up. Fresh 10 ml peripheral blood yielded PBMCs. From RNA transcripts, TCR beta CDR3 regions were amplified. The HTBI set primed first-round TCR CDR3 RT-PCR. TCRdb called the multiplex PCR reads again in MiXCR, with one record for every CDR3 protein. The sample records 650,000 to 750,000 distinct CDR3 sequences, approximately 15% being singletons. Material: blood. This receptor was obtained from a young woman with Graves' hyperthyroidism. The chain couples TRBV2 to TRBJ1-5, with D hard to call. CDR3: CASTDRGYRNQPQHF. CDR3 DNA: TGTGCCAGCACCGACCGGGGTTACCGCAATCAGCCCCAGCATTTT.